These 28 T cell receptor beta chains were all obtained from the same sample, sequenced in a study of T-cell memory formation after mild COVID-19. A single record per CDR3 protein comes from TCRdb applying MiXCR to the 5' RACE reads. The sample has 250,000 to 350,000 distinct CDR3 sequences; 15% to 20% are singletons. The sequencing sample was made of PBMCs or a T cell subset sorted from them (not recorded which). All receptors come from a man between 18 and 29 years old who had mild COVID-19 (a few samples of this study predate the infection). Cell type and time point are not known.

This clonotype has a handful of counts. This chain connects TRBV5-1 to TRBJ2-7; D ambiguous. The germline V gene has CDR1 SGHRS and CDR2 YFSETQ. The CDR3 spans 15 residues. V lost 4 bases and J lost 3, with 17 bases in between. The CDR3 region is CASSPRPDIHYEQYV. The CDR3 nucleotides are TGCGCCAGCAGCCCTCGTCCCGACATCCACTACGAGCAGTACGTC.

This clonotype appeared a few times. The rearrangement joins TRBV27 to TRBJ2-1; a weak D match, TRBD1 (5 bases). Germline values: CDR1 MNHEY, CDR2 SMNVEV (reference sequence). Trimming took off 0 bases at V and 8 bases at J, with 14 bases between the two ends. CDR3 size: 15 residues. The CDR3, as DNA: TGTGCCAGCAGTTTATCGCCAGGGATGGCCTATGAGCAGTTCTTC. Translation: CASSLSPGMAYEQFF.

The DNA for the CDR3 is TGTGCCAGCAGCTTGACAGGGGAAAACATTCAGTACTTC. Translation gives CASSLTGENIQYF. V is TRBV5-6 and J is TRBJ2-4; 7 bases line up with TRBD1. The V and J ends lost 1 base and 5 bases, in that order; junction bases with no gene match: 0. The CDR3 has 13 amino acids. Per the germline V gene, CDR1 is SGHDT and CDR2 is YYEEEE.

V is TRBV6-6 and J is TRBJ1-4, with D tentatively TRBD1 (5 bases). In germline, CDR1 is MNHNY, CDR2 SVGAGI (reference sequence). The CDR3 is made up of 14 amino acids. Deletions cut 6 bases from V and 11 bases from J, with 19 bases between. This chain's CDR3 is CASSDTGFITKLFF. The CDR3 nucleotides read TGTGCCAGCAGCGATACAGGTTTCATCACGAAACTGTTTTTT.

This clonotype was seen a few times. The chain carries TRBV7-6 and TRBJ1-1; 7 positions agree with TRBD1. The V and J ends lost 1 base and 4 bases, in that order; junction bases with no gene match: 6. CDR1 is SGHVS and CDR2 is FNYEAQ in the germline V gene. This CDR3 has 15 amino acids. The CDR3 sequence is CASSLGGGGGTEAFF. In nucleotides, the CDR3 is TGTGCCAGCAGCTTAGGGGGAGGGGGCGGCACTGAAGCTTTCTTT.

The J gene is TRBJ1-4, the V gene TRBV5-8; D unresolved. Germline CDR1 SGHTS, CDR2 YDEGEE. V shed 4 bases and J shed 7 bases, with 14 bases lying between them. The CDR3 runs 14 residues. For the CDR3, the DNA is TGTGCCAGCAGCCGGAGCTGGGGTGGTGAAAAACTGTTTTTT. It encodes CASSRSWGGEKLFF. Filled out from reference TRBV5-8 and TRBJ1-4, the complete variable domain reads EAGVTQSPTHLIKTRGQQATLRCSPISGHTSVYWYQQALGLGLQFLLWYDEGEERNRGNFPPRFSGRQFPNYSSELNVNALELEDSALYLCASSRSWGGEKLFFGSGTQLSVL.

The chain has TRBV10-2 and TRBJ2-7; no clear D. Germline CDR1 reads WSHSY; CDR2 reads SAAADI. Trimming pared 4 bases from V and 4 bases from J, leaving 17 bases between. The CDR3 sequence is 15 residues long. CDR3 sequence: CASSVLASMGYEQYF. CDR3 in DNA: TGCGCCAGCAGTGTCCTGGCATCGATGGGATACGAGCAGTACTTC.

The chain recombines TRBV20-1 with TRBJ1-5; D is perhaps TRBD1 (5 bases). This CDR3 region has 14 residues. CDR1 is DFQATT and CDR2 is SNEGSKA in the germline V gene (reference sequence). V was trimmed by 0 bases and J by 6 bases, leaving 12 bases between them. The CDR3 coding sequence is TGCAGTGCTAGAGATCGAGGGGTCGTTCAGCCCCAGCATTTT. It translates to CSARDRGVVQPQHF.

In this sample, this clonotype turned up many times. The V call is TRBV4-3, the J call TRBJ2-2; tentatively, D is TRBD1 or TRBD2 (6 bases each). Germline values: CDR1 LGHNA, CDR2 YSLEER. The CDR3 is 16 amino acids. Trimming took 5 bases from V and 1 from J, leaving 14 bases between them. CDR3 nucleotides: TGCGCCAGCAGCTACGGAGGGGGGAGGAACACCGGGGAGCTGTTTTTT. Its translation: CASSYGGGRNTGELFF.

The chain employs TRBV12-3 or TRBV12-4 and TRBJ1-2; D call uncertain. This CDR3 has 11 amino acids. V lost 6 bases and J lost 8, with 10 bases in between. CDR3 in DNA: TGTGCCAGCAGCCAAATAGAAGGCTACACCTTC. Its protein is CASSQIEGYTF.

CDR3 sequence: CSAPDYRALADTQYF. CDR3 coding DNA: TGCAGTGCTCCCGACTACCGAGCACTCGCAGATACGCAGTATTTT. This sequence joins TRBV20-1 and TRBJ2-3; perhaps TRBD2 as D (5 bases). The CDR3 loop spans 15 amino acids. V was trimmed by 5 bases and J by 4 bases, leaving 19 bases between them. Germline V gene sequence: CDR1 DFQATT, CDR2 SNEGSKA (reference sequence).

This chain connects TRBV7-8 to TRBJ1-2, with a weak D call TRBD1 (5 bases). This CDR3 region has 13 residues. Germline V gene lookup returns CDR1 SGHVS and CDR2 FQNEAQ. Trimming stripped 5 bases from V and 7 bases from J, with 14 bases between. The CDR3 sequence: CASSPEPRVGYTF. CDR3 coding DNA: TGTGCCAGCAGCCCGGAGCCCAGGGTTGGCTACACCTTC.

The rearrangement joins TRBV24-1 to TRBJ2-2; 8 bases line up with TRBD1. The CDR3 consists of 18 residues. In germline, CDR1 is KGHDR, CDR2 SFDVKD. After removal of 2 bases from V and 6 bases from J, the junction contained 13 bases not matched to a gene. CDR3 sequence: CATSDSPWGTGRSGELFF. As DNA, the CDR3 is TGTGCCACCAGTGATTCACCGTGGGGGACAGGTCGGTCCGGGGAGCTGTTTTTT.

In its sample, this clonotype was seen many times. The J gene is TRBJ2-2, the V gene TRBV12-3 or TRBV12-4, with TRBD2 matching over 11 bases. V dropped 5 bases and J dropped 3; count of bases not matched to a gene: 2. CDR3 length: 15 residues. The CDR3 coding sequence is TGTGCCAGCAGTGCACTAGCGGGGGACACCGGGGAGCTGTTTTTT. Encoded protein: CASSALAGDTGELFF.

The rearrangement links TRBV20-1 to TRBJ2-1; TRBD2 agrees at 11 bases. This CDR3 is 15 amino acids long. Trimming at V came to 6 bases and at J to 3 bases, leaving 7 bases not matched to a gene. CDR1 is DFQATT, CDR2 SNEGSKA, per germline (reference sequence). The CDR3 sequence is CSAPLAGGVYNEQFF. The CDR3 DNA is TGCAGTGCCCCTCTAGCGGGGGGCGTCTACAATGAGCAGTTCTTC.

The chain joins TRBV20-1 to TRBJ2-3; D is possibly TRBD1 (6 bases). Germline-derived CDR1 and CDR2 are DFQATT and SNEGSKA (reference sequence). The germline V and J ends were trimmed by 3 bases and 2 bases, with 15 bases remaining between them. There are 15 residues in the CDR3. CDR3: CSASNPGQNTDTQYF. In DNA form, the CDR3 reads TGCAGTGCTAGTAATCCGGGACAAAACACAGATACGCAGTATTTT.

This chain links TRBV12-3 or TRBV12-4 with TRBJ2-5; D is unclear. V lost 6 bases to trimming and J lost 2 bases, with 13 bases between them. The CDR3 contains 14 residues. The CDR3 bases are TGTGCCAGCAGCCTAAATGGGGAACAAGAGACCCAGTACTTC. Amino acid sequence: CASSLNGEQETQYF.

This clonotype has a handful of counts. This chain links TRBV7-2 with TRBJ1-5; possibly TRBD1 for D (5 bases). CDR3 length: 13 amino acids. V lost 5 bases to trimming and J lost 6 bases, with 11 bases between them. Germline CDR1 is SGHTA and CDR2 is FQGNSA. The CDR3 DNA reads TGTGCCAGCAGCCAGGGACCAGGTCAGCCCCAGCATTTT. Encoded protein: CASSQGPGQPQHF.

The chain has TRBV6-5 and TRBJ2-5, with D tentatively TRBD1 or TRBD2 (5 bases each). In germline, CDR1 is MNHEY, CDR2 SVGAGI. The V gene lost 4 bases and the J gene lost 2 bases, with 14 bases spanning the gap. The length of the CDR3 is 15 residues. The CDR3 spells CASSWGRTEQETQYF. CDR3 DNA: TGTGCCAGCAGTTGGGGACGCACCGAGCAAGAGACCCAGTACTTC.

V and J are TRBV29-1 and TRBJ1-2; no clear D gene. This CDR3 contains 12 residues. Germline V gene lookup returns CDR1 SQVTM and CDR2 ANQGSEA. V was trimmed by 7 bases and J by 3 bases, leaving 12 bases between them. The CDR3 nucleotides are TGCAGCGCCATGAGGGAGGACTATGGCTACACCTTC. Protein sequence: CSAMREDYGYTF.

This chain links TRBV10-3 with TRBJ1-6; D unresolved. CDR1 is ENHRY and CDR2 is SYGVKD in the germline V gene. The length of the CDR3 is 13 residues. With 6 bases removed from V and 9 bases from J, the gap between germline ends came to 12 bases. The CDR3 DNA follows: TGTGCCATCAGCAAGGGAGGAGGTTCACCCCTCCACTTT. Protein: CAISKGGGSPLHF.

In this sample, this clonotype turned up a few times. The rearrangement links TRBV5-5 to TRBJ2-5; 8 bases fit TRBD2. V lost 0 bases, J lost 4 bases, and 11 bases stayed unmatched. The CDR3 runs 17 residues. Germline CDR1 is SGHKS and CDR2 is YYEKEE (reference sequence). As DNA, the CDR3 is TGTGCCAGCAGCTTGGCCCCCAGGAGGCTAGCGGGAGAGACCCAGTACTTC. It encodes CASSLAPRRLAGETQYF.

V gene TRBV11-3 combines with J gene TRBJ1-3; no clear D gene. The ends were cut back, 3 bases at V and 4 bases at J, with 4 bases in the middle. The length of the CDR3 is 12 residues. Germline V gives CDR1 SGHNT, CDR2 YENEEA. In DNA, the CDR3 is TGTGCCAGCAGCTTCAACGGAAACACCATATATTTT. Amino acid sequence: CASSFNGNTIYF.

The chain carries TRBV5-1 and TRBJ1-1; D not certain. The CDR3 runs 18 residues. V was shortened by 2 bases and J by 0 bases, with 20 bases between the two germline ends. Per germline, CDR1 SGHRS and CDR2 YFSETQ. The CDR3 loop reads CASSLFPRLLGVNTEAFF. CDR3 sequence (DNA): TGCGCCAGCAGCTTATTCCCACGACTGTTGGGTGTGAACACTGAAGCTTTCTTT.

This rearrangement joins TRBV29-1 to TRBJ1-1; 8 bases agree with TRBD1. The CDR3 has 12 amino acids. Per germline, CDR1 SQVTM and CDR2 ANQGSEA. Trimming cost V 4 bases and J 11 bases; bases outside gene matches: 9. Here the CDR3 reads CSVAQGERRAFF. Written as DNA, the CDR3 is TGCAGCGTTGCACAGGGGGAGCGACGGGCTTTCTTT.

This clonotype was seen only a few times. The J gene is TRBJ2-2, the V gene TRBV12-3 or TRBV12-4, with TRBD1 as a possible D gene (5 bases). The CDR3 is 14 residues long. V shed 6 bases and J shed 6 bases, with 14 bases lying between them. The CDR3 nucleotides read TGTGCCAGCAGGATAGGGGTAAACCCCGGGGAGCTGTTTTTT. It encodes CASRIGVNPGELFF.

This clonotype was detected only a few times. CDR3 amino acids: CASSVVGKTGTEAFF. The CDR3 region has the DNA TGTGCCAGCAGCGTAGTGGGAAAGACGGGGACTGAAGCTTTCTTT. The V call is TRBV9, the J call TRBJ1-1; D gene unclear. V lost 0 bases and J 5 bases, leaving 14 bases between the germline ends. The CDR3 extends over 15 amino acids. Germline-derived CDR1 and CDR2 are SGDLS and YYNGEE.

V usage is TRBV20-1 and J usage is TRBJ2-3; 8 nucleotides line up with TRBD1. V shed 5 bases, J shed 4 bases, and the junction held 11 bases outside the gene matches. The CDR3 length is 15 residues. Germline V lookup: CDR1 DFQATT, CDR2 SNEGSKA (reference sequence). Here the CDR3 DNA reads TGCAGTGCTGGTCGGACAGGGTCGGTTGCAGATACGCAGTATTTT. It translates to CSAGRTGSVADTQYF.